The next 22 T cell receptor beta chains were all read from a single sample in a study of blood T cell repertoires in COVID-19. Method: immunoSEQ multiplex PCR; TCRdb's copy keeps in-frame clones and lacks some. In the table there are tens of thousands of clones, roughly 80% of which are singletons. Sequenced material: peripheral blood. Receptor source: a man between 70 and 80 years old with COVID-19, enrolled during active disease.

V is TRBV28 and J is TRBJ1-1; D is undetermined. Germline V gene lookup returns CDR1 MDHEN and CDR2 SYDVKM. The length of the CDR3 is 11 residues. V dropped 7 bases and J dropped 7 bases, with 10 bases sitting between them. The CDR3 here is CASTSMYEAFF. In DNA form, the CDR3 reads TGTGCCAGCACCTCTATGTATGAAGCTTTCTTT.

The table lists this clone with a few counts. Other DNA sequences in this specimen translate into the identical CDR3. This chain uses TRBV5-8 with TRBJ2-2; possibly TRBD1 for D (5 bases). CDR1 is SGHTS and CDR2 is YDEGEE in the germline V gene. V was cut by 0 bases and J by 4 bases, with 7 bases left in between. The CDR3 loop spans 14 amino acids. The DNA for the CDR3 is TGTGCCAGCAGCTTGGCAGGGTCCACCGGGGAGCTGTTTTTT. This translates into CASSLAGSTGELFF.

J is TRBJ2-1 and V is TRBV4-2, with 7 nucleotides matching TRBD2. Germline lookup yields CDR1 LGHNA and CDR2 YNFKEQ. CDR3 size: 15 residues. J lost 3 bases, V lost 4 bases, and 6 bases had no gene match. The CDR3 bases are TGTGCCAGCAGCCGAGACCGGGACTACTACAATGAGCAGTTCTTC. Residues: CASSRDRDYYNEQFF.

This sequence joins TRBV6-5 and TRBJ1-5; D possibly corresponds to TRBD1 (6 bases). V was cut by 4 bases and J by 4 bases, with 14 bases left in between. The CDR3 is made up of 15 amino acids. Germline V lookup: CDR1 MNHEY, CDR2 SVGAGI. The CDR3 nucleotides are TGTGCCAGCAGTTTAAACCGGGACAATAATCAGCCCCAGCATTTT. Amino acid sequence: CASSLNRDNNQPQHF.

The chain uses TRBV20-1 and TRBJ2-7, with D possibly matching TRBD1 (6 bases). Trimming took off 6 bases at V and 6 bases at J, with 12 bases between the two ends. The CDR3 contains 11 residues. Germline V gene data show CDR1 as DFQATT and CDR2 as SNEGSKA (reference sequence). CDR3 in amino acids: CSAKTGTEQYF. The CDR3 nucleotides read TGCAGTGCGAAAACAGGGACCGAGCAGTACTTC.

The rearrangement joins TRBV6-5 to TRBJ1-2; D unresolved. This CDR3 is built from 12 residues. V dropped 2 bases and J dropped 2 bases, with 3 bases sitting between them. Germline loops: CDR1 MNHEY, CDR2 SVGAGI. The CDR3 reads CASSYQNYGYTF. Written as DNA, the CDR3 is TGTGCCAGCAGTTACCAGAACTATGGCTACACCTTC.

This clone was seen repeatedly, ten times or more. This chain joins TRBV28 and TRBJ2-2, with TRBD1 identical over 9 bases. Germline V gives CDR1 MDHEN, CDR2 SYDVKM. This CDR3 contains 15 residues. Trimming cost V 5 bases and J 5 bases; bases outside gene matches: 6. CDR3 amino acids: CASSVRDRETGELFF. CDR3 in DNA: TGTGCCAGCAGTGTCCGGGACAGGGAAACCGGGGAGCTGTTTTTT.

The V call is TRBV7-6, the J call TRBJ1-1; D is perhaps TRBD1 (6 bases). With 9 bases removed from V and 0 bases from J, the gap between germline ends came to 11 bases. The CDR3 contains 13 residues. The germline gives CDR1 SGHVS, CDR2 FNYEAQ. The CDR3 is CASAAGVNTEAFF. CDR3 DNA: TGTGCCAGTGCAGCAGGGGTGAACACTGAAGCTTTCTTT.

The chain joins TRBV12-3 or TRBV12-4 to TRBJ1-2, with TRBD1 matching 7 bases. The V segment lost 6 bases and the J segment 8 bases; nucleotides outside the gene matches: 9. This CDR3 spans 13 amino acids. The CDR3 here is CASRRTGAAGYTF. The CDR3 nucleotides are TGTGCCAGCAGGCGTACAGGGGCCGCGGGCTACACCTTC.

A remark on this clone: Distinct nucleotide sequences in the sample also encode this CDR3. V usage is TRBV10-3 and J usage is TRBJ1-5, with 9 bases fitting TRBD1. J gave up 6 bases and V 3 bases, and 6 bases lay outside the gene matches. This CDR3 is built from 15 residues. The V gene's germline CDR1 is ENHRY and CDR2 SYGVKD. CDR3 amino acids: CAISEGDRVGQPQHF. CDR3 DNA sequence: TGTGCCATCAGTGAAGGGGACAGGGTGGGTCAGCCCCAGCATTTT.

The chain combines TRBV7-9 with TRBJ1-6, with D hard to call. Germline V gene lookup returns CDR1 SEHNR and CDR2 FQNEAQ (reference sequence). V shed 10 bases and J shed 7 bases, with 14 bases lying between them. CDR3 length equals 13 residues. The CDR3 DNA follows: TGTGCCACTAATCCGCTCGGGAATTCACCCCTCCACTTT. The encoded protein is CATNPLGNSPLHF.

This clone was recorded a few times. The gene calls are TRBV7-8 and TRBJ2-7, with D tentatively TRBD2 (6 bases). V was cut by 5 bases and J by 3 bases, with 17 bases left in between. The CDR3 extends over 15 amino acids. CDR1 and CDR2 (germline): SGHVS, FQNEAQ. This CDR3 is CASSAGTSSYYEQYF. The CDR3 region has the DNA TGTGCCAGCAGCGCCGGAACTAGCAGCTACTACGAGCAGTACTTC.

CDR3 DNA: TGCGCCAGCAGCTTGCGTAGCGGGGTCTCCTACGAGCAGTACTTC. This codes for CASSLRSGVSYEQYF. This chain connects TRBV5-1 to TRBJ2-7, with 8 bases fitting TRBD2. CDR3 length equals 15 residues. Germline lookup yields CDR1 SGHRS and CDR2 YFSETQ. With 1 base clipped from V and 0 bases from J, the junction kept 3 bases outside the gene matches.

This chain connects TRBV11-2 to TRBJ1-1; unclear D gene. Germline V gives CDR1 SGHAT, CDR2 FQNNGV. This CDR3 region has 14 residues. Trimming left V 3 bases short and J 1 base short, with 9 bases between. CDR3 DNA: TGTGCCAGCAGCTTGTATTTGAGGAACACTGAAGCTTTCTTT. It encodes CASSLYLRNTEAFF.

J is TRBJ1-1 and V is TRBV25-1, with D possibly matching TRBD1 (5 bases). V was cut by 6 bases and J by 1 base, with 12 bases left in between. This CDR3 has 14 amino acids. The germline V gene has CDR1 MGHDK and CDR2 SYGVNS. CDR3 sequence (DNA): TGTGCCAGCAGCCGAAGAGACAGGAACACTGAAGCTTTCTTT. Residues: CASSRRDRNTEAFF. Variable domain in full (rest from reference TRBV25-1 and TRBJ1-1): EADIYQTPRYLVIGTGKKITLECSQTMGHDKMYWYQQDPGMELHLIHYSYGVNSTEKGDLSSESTVSRIRTEHFPLTLESARPSHTSQYLCASSRRDRNTEAFFGQGTRLTVV.

This clone has just one count. The genes are TRBV12-3 or TRBV12-4 and TRBJ1-2; 8 nucleotides agree with TRBD1. After removal of 3 bases from V and 8 bases from J, the junction contained 5 bases not matched to a gene. The CDR3 consists of 13 residues. The CDR3 loop reads CASSFGQGGGYTF. The CDR3 DNA follows: TGTGCCAGCAGTTTCGGACAGGGCGGCGGCTACACCTTC.

The rearrangement links TRBV12-5 to TRBJ1-1; D not certain. CDR3 length: 15 amino acids. V shed 0 bases and J shed 5 bases, with 13 bases lying between them. Germline CDR1 and CDR2: LGHNT and FRNRAP. The CDR3 sequence is CASGLVLTEGTEAFF. CDR3 bases: TGTGCTAGTGGTTTGGTACTCACCGAGGGAACTGAAGCTTTCTTT.

This clone was seen once. This sequence joins TRBV7-2 and TRBJ2-7; 13 nucleotides line up with TRBD2. The CDR3 is made up of 14 amino acids. CDR1 is SGHTA, CDR2 FQGNSA, per germline. The V segment lost 5 bases and the J segment 9 bases; nucleotides outside the gene matches: 7. CDR3 protein: CASSARLAGGPQYF. CDR3 coding DNA: TGTGCCAGCAGCGCCCGACTAGCGGGAGGCCCGCAGTACTTC.

The rearrangement uses TRBV11-2 and TRBJ1-6; D call uncertain. This CDR3 is built from 12 residues. Germline lookup yields CDR1 SGHAT and CDR2 FQNNGV. With 4 bases removed from V and 9 bases from J, the gap between germline ends came to 7 bases. This CDR3 reads CASSSPSSPLHF. The DNA of the CDR3 is TGTGCCAGCAGCTCCCCCTCTTCACCCCTCCACTTT.

CDR3 loop: CASIKFQGSPEAFF. The CDR3 DNA reads as TGTGCCAGTATCAAATTTCAGGGTAGTCCTGAAGCTTTCTTT. This chain uses TRBV19 with TRBJ1-1; D may be TRBD1 (5 bases). The CDR3 length is 14 residues. Trimming removed 7 bases at V and 6 bases at J, with 18 bases between. Germline CDR1 reads LNHDA; CDR2 reads SQIVND (reference sequence).

V gene TRBV4-2 combines with J gene TRBJ1-4; possibly TRBD1 for D (6 bases). V lost 4 bases, J lost 1 base, and 13 bases lay in between. Germline loops: CDR1 LGHNA, CDR2 YNFKEQ. The CDR3 runs 16 residues. The CDR3 bases are TGTGCCAGCAGCCCGACAGGCGGGTTAACTAATGAAAAACTGTTTTTT. Residues: CASSPTGGLTNEKLFF.

CDR3 sequence: CASSLATSGSHEQYF. The CDR3, as DNA: TGTGCCAGCAGCTTGGCTACTAGCGGGAGCCACGAGCAGTACTTC. This chain uses TRBV5-6 with TRBJ2-7, with 11 bases lining up with TRBD2. The CDR3 has 15 amino acids. J lost 5 bases, V lost 0 bases, and 4 bases had no gene match. Germline V gene lookup returns CDR1 SGHDT and CDR2 YYEEEE.